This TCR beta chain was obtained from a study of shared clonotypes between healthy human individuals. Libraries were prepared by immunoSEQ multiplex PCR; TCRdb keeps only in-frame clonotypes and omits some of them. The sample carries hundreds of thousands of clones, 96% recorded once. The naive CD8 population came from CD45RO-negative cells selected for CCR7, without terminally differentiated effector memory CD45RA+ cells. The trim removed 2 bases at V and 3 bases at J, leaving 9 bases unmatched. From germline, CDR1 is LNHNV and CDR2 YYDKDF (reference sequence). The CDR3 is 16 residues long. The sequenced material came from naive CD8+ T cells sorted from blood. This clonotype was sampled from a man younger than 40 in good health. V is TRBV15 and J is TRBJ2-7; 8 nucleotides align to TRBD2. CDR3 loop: CATSRNPGGGNYEQYF. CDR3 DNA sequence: TGTGCCACCAGCAGAAACCCCGGGGGGGGGAACTACGAGCAGTACTTC. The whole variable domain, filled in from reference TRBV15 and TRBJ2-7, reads DAMVIQNPRYQVTQFGKPVTLSCSQTLNHNVMYWYQQKSSQAPKLLFHYYDKDFNNEADTPDNFQSRRPNTSFCFLDIRSPGLGDTAMYLCATSRNPGGGNYEQYFGPGTRLTVT.